This TCR beta chain appears in the sequencing data of a study of STAT5B mutations in CD4+ large granular lymphocyte leukemia. The data were produced by immunoSEQ multiplex PCR, yet TCRdb's version contains in-frame clones alone and is incomplete. The sample contains some 40,000 clones, roughly 79% of which appear only once. Sequencing was carried out using CD4+ T cells from blood buffy coats. The sequence came from a human donor in good health.

The CDR3: CASSLGTLNEQFF. CDR3 DNA: TGTGCCAGCAGCTTAGGGACTCTCAATGAGCAGTTCTTC. The genes are TRBV7-2 and TRBJ2-1, with D maybe TRBD2 (5 bases). The germline V gene encodes CDR1 SGHTA and CDR2 FQGNSA. V was cut by 1 base and J by 6 bases, with 7 bases left in between. The CDR3 is 13 amino acids.